This T cell receptor beta chain was observed in a study of T cell responses to AZD1222 COVID-19 vaccine. Overall study findings and caveats: The donor cohort was predominantly white British with a female majority, and clonal diversity may have been underestimated. Samples come after the peak T cell response, not at day 14. Only a handful of AZD1222 recipients, five to seven in all, had baseline seropositivity. The study reported that nearly half of spike-specific TCRs target unmutated variant regions.

V lost 6 bases to trimming and J lost 8 bases; unmatched junction nucleotides: 12. CDR3 length equals 15 residues. Per germline, CDR1 LNHDA and CDR2 SQIVND (reference sequence). Profiled with immunoSEQ multiplex PCR; TCRdb holds only in-frame clones, not every one. The sample includes more than 80,000 clones, around 90% of them seen just once. In the case of this clone: What it binds is unknown.

The sequence was obtained from an adult in good health. The sequencing here drew on peripheral blood, taken on day 0 of MenACWY control vaccination. This chain uses TRBV19 with TRBJ1-4, with 7 bases lining up with TRBD1. This CDR3 reads CASSPGGGGLEKLFF. In DNA form, the CDR3 reads TGTGCCAGTAGCCCCGGCGGAGGGGGCCTAGAAAAACTGTTTTTT.